This is a list of T cell receptor beta chains from one sample in a study of patients and donors after allogeneic stem cell transplantation. TCRdb redid the calling of the RT-PCR reads with MiXCR, one entry per CDR3 protein. The data show 200,000 to 250,000 distinct CDR3 sequences, with roughly 15% seen just once and approximately 10% held by the top ten. The sample taken for sequencing was blood, either unsorted or a sorted T cell fraction (not recorded which). The origin of the receptors is a human donor who was either an allogeneic HSCT recipient or a stem cell or donor lymphocyte infusion donor (not recorded which). It is not recorded whose cells these are; they may come from a transplant donor. CDR3s include the opening cysteine and the closing phenylalanine or tryptophan. Each record gives: J gene, D gene, clone size, V gene, CDR3 protein, CDR3 DNA. D genes are given only for firm matches. Rows may omit the clone size; those that give it use once, few, many or a size class.

J gene: TRBJ1-4
D gene: -
clone size: -
V gene: TRBV5-1
CDR3 protein: CASSSGGGAEKLFF
CDR3 DNA: TGCGCCAGCAGCTCCGGGGGCGGCGCTGAAAAACTGTTTTTT

J gene: TRBJ2-7
D gene: TRBD1
clone size: many
V gene: TRBV7-6
CDR3 protein: CASSTGQGSYEQYF
CDR3 DNA: TGTGCCAGCAGCACGGGACAGGGATCCTACGAGCAGTACTTC

J gene: TRBJ1-5
D gene: TRBD1
clone size: -
V gene: TRBV28
CDR3 protein: CASSSPMTGSSLGNQPQHF
CDR3 DNA: TGTGCCAGCAGTTCCCCCATGACAGGGTCTAGTTTAGGCAATCAGCCCCAGCATTTT

J gene: TRBJ1-2
D gene: TRBD1
clone size: many
V gene: TRBV10-3
CDR3 protein: CAISASRDSLYGYTF
CDR3 DNA: TGTGCCATCAGTGCCTCCCGGGACAGCCTCTATGGCTACACCTTC

J gene: TRBJ2-1
D gene: -
clone size: -
V gene: TRBV20-1
CDR3 protein: CSAEGRGNEQFF
CDR3 DNA: TGCAGTGCCGAGGGTAGAGGCAATGAGCAGTTCTTC

J gene: TRBJ2-7
D gene: TRBD1
clone size: few
V gene: TRBV6-6
CDR3 protein: CASRDRDRDPYF
CDR3 DNA: TGTGCCAGCAGAGATCGCGACAGGGACCCGTACTTC

J gene: TRBJ1-1
D gene: -
clone size: few
V gene: TRBV30
CDR3 protein: CAWSVWGGRDTEAFF
CDR3 DNA: TGTGCCTGGAGTGTATGGGGTGGTAGGGACACTGAAGCTTTCTTT

J gene: TRBJ2-7
D gene: TRBD2
clone size: many
V gene: TRBV19
CDR3 protein: CASPGLAENFSYEQYF
CDR3 DNA: TGTGCCAGTCCGGGACTAGCGGAGAATTTCTCCTACGAGCAGTACTTC

J gene: TRBJ2-2
D gene: -
clone size: many
V gene: TRBV6-1
CDR3 protein: CASTNVGGRLSGELFF
CDR3 DNA: TGTGCCAGCACAAACGTGGGGGGCCGTTTGTCCGGGGAGCTGTTTTTT

J gene: TRBJ1-2
D gene: -
clone size: many
V gene: TRBV19
CDR3 protein: CASSIGVNYGYTF
CDR3 DNA: TGTGCCAGTAGTATCGGTGTTAACTATGGCTACACCTTC

J gene: TRBJ2-3
D gene: TRBD2
clone size: -
V gene: TRBV4-2
CDR3 protein: CASSQTSAGGWGTQYF
CDR3 DNA: TGTGCCAGCAGCCAAACCTCAGCGGGGGGGTGGGGTACGCAGTATTTT

J gene: TRBJ2-5
D gene: -
clone size: -
V gene: TRBV7-9
CDR3 protein: CASSLVPRKQETQYF
CDR3 DNA: TGTGCCAGCAGCTTAGTCCCGAGAAAGCAAGAGACCCAGTACTTC

J gene: TRBJ1-2
D gene: TRBD1
clone size: -
V gene: TRBV30
CDR3 protein: CAWSPDRGARGYTF
CDR3 DNA: TGTGCCTGGAGCCCGGACAGGGGGGCCCGCGGCTACACCTTC

J gene: TRBJ2-2
D gene: TRBD1
clone size: -
V gene: TRBV2
CDR3 protein: CASSARDRFSGELFF
CDR3 DNA: TGTGCCAGCAGCGCCCGGGACAGGTTTTCCGGGGAGCTGTTTTTT

J gene: TRBJ2-4
D gene: -
clone size: many
V gene: TRBV20-1
CDR3 protein: CSVKKSGAKNIQYF
CDR3 DNA: TGCAGTGTCAAGAAGTCCGGCGCCAAAAACATTCAGTACTTC

J gene: TRBJ2-2
D gene: -
clone size: many
V gene: TRBV11-1
CDR3 protein: CASSLSGRRGTGELFF
CDR3 DNA: TGTGCCAGCAGCTTGAGCGGCCGGAGGGGCACCGGGGAGCTGTTTTTT

J gene: TRBJ2-7
D gene: -
clone size: few
V gene: TRBV20-1
CDR3 protein: CSASLRGSSYEQYF
CDR3 DNA: TGCAGTGCTAGTTTGAGGGGGTCCTCCTACGAGCAGTACTTC

J gene: TRBJ2-5
D gene: TRBD2
clone size: few
V gene: TRBV19
CDR3 protein: CASSRSGGFQETQYF
CDR3 DNA: TGTGCCAGTAGTAGAAGCGGGGGCTTCCAAGAGACCCAGTACTTC

J gene: TRBJ1-1
D gene: -
clone size: -
V gene: TRBV30
CDR3 protein: CAWSTRTVANTEAFF
CDR3 DNA: TGTGCCTGGAGTACACGGACAGTTGCGAACACTGAAGCTTTCTTT

J gene: TRBJ2-2
D gene: TRBD2
clone size: once
V gene: TRBV7-2
CDR3 protein: CASGRANTGELFF
CDR3 DNA: TGTGCCAGCGGGAGGGCGAACACCGGGGAGCTGTTTTTT

J gene: TRBJ2-3
D gene: TRBD2
clone size: -
V gene: TRBV6-5
CDR3 protein: CASSYRLAGATTDTQYF
CDR3 DNA: TGTGCCAGCAGTTACAGGCTAGCGGGGGCAACCACAGATACGCAGTATTTT

J gene: TRBJ1-2
D gene: TRBD1
clone size: few
V gene: TRBV7-3
CDR3 protein: CASSATGGSYGYTF
CDR3 DNA: TGTGCCAGCAGCGCGACAGGGGGTAGCTATGGCTACACCTTC

J gene: TRBJ2-1
D gene: -
clone size: many
V gene: TRBV24-1
CDR3 protein: CATSEAGHSYNEQFF
CDR3 DNA: TGTGCCACCAGTGAGGCGGGACATTCCTACAATGAGCAGTTCTTC

J gene: TRBJ2-2
D gene: -
clone size: -
V gene: TRBV19
CDR3 protein: CASKARGSTGELFF
CDR3 DNA: TGTGCCAGTAAAGCCCGGGGTTCAACCGGGGAGCTGTTTTTT

J gene: TRBJ1-5
D gene: TRBD1
clone size: -
V gene: TRBV12-3/TRBV12-4
CDR3 protein: CASSLRTGFNQPQHF
CDR3 DNA: TGTGCCAGCAGTCTAAGGACAGGGTTTAATCAGCCCCAGCATTTT

J gene: TRBJ2-2
D gene: TRBD2
clone size: few
V gene: TRBV4-2
CDR3 protein: CASSQGLAGGDTGELFF
CDR3 DNA: TGTGCCAGCAGCCAAGGACTAGCGGGGGGGGACACCGGGGAGCTGTTTTTT

J gene: TRBJ2-7
D gene: TRBD2
clone size: few
V gene: TRBV15
CDR3 protein: CATSRDAAGGFDEQYF
CDR3 DNA: TGTGCCACCAGCAGAGATGCCGCGGGAGGTTTTGATGAGCAGTACTTC

J gene: TRBJ2-1
D gene: TRBD2
clone size: few
V gene: TRBV11-1
CDR3 protein: CASGGLAGTFSYNEQFF
CDR3 DNA: TGTGCCAGCGGAGGACTAGCGGGAACGTTTTCCTACAATGAGCAGTTCTTC

J gene: TRBJ1-2
D gene: -
clone size: -
V gene: TRBV7-2
CDR3 protein: CASSLAANNYGYTF
CDR3 DNA: TGTGCCAGCAGCTTAGCGGCCAACAACTATGGCTACACCTTC

J gene: TRBJ1-2
D gene: -
clone size: many
V gene: TRBV29-1
CDR3 protein: CSAERSHYGYTF
CDR3 DNA: TGCAGCGCCGAGCGCAGCCACTATGGCTACACCTTC

J gene: TRBJ2-6
D gene: -
clone size: few
V gene: TRBV25-1
CDR3 protein: CASGGRSGANVLTF
CDR3 DNA: TGTGCCAGTGGTGGGAGATCTGGGGCCAACGTCCTGACTTTC

J gene: TRBJ2-1
D gene: -
clone size: many
V gene: TRBV7-9
CDR3 protein: CASSFETRFHSEQFF
CDR3 DNA: TGTGCCAGCAGCTTTGAGACTAGGTTTCACAGTGAGCAGTTCTTC

J gene: TRBJ2-1
D gene: -
clone size: few
V gene: TRBV5-4
CDR3 protein: CASSQQVGYNEQFF
CDR3 DNA: TGTGCCAGCAGCCAACAGGTCGGATACAATGAGCAGTTCTTC

J gene: TRBJ2-2
D gene: TRBD2
clone size: few
V gene: TRBV5-1
CDR3 protein: CASSTMPSGRGTGELFF
CDR3 DNA: TGCGCCAGCAGCACAATGCCTAGCGGGAGGGGTACCGGGGAGCTGTTTTTT

J gene: TRBJ1-2
D gene: -
clone size: many
V gene: TRBV5-6
CDR3 protein: CASGYTEGYTF
CDR3 DNA: TGTGCCAGCGGGTATACAGAAGGCTACACCTTC

J gene: TRBJ2-2
D gene: TRBD1
clone size: -
V gene: TRBV6-4
CDR3 protein: CASRKGGDTGELFF
CDR3 DNA: TGTGCCAGCAGGAAAGGGGGCGACACCGGGGAGCTGTTTTTT

J gene: TRBJ2-4
D gene: -
clone size: many
V gene: TRBV20-1
CDR3 protein: CSARSDPTYIQYF
CDR3 DNA: TGCAGTGCTAGGAGCGACCCCACATACATTCAGTACTTC

J gene: TRBJ1-1
D gene: -
clone size: -
V gene: TRBV6-1
CDR3 protein: CASTEGGEGTEAFF
CDR3 DNA: TGTGCCAGCACCGAGGGGGGCGAGGGCACTGAAGCTTTCTTT

J gene: TRBJ2-5
D gene: TRBD2
clone size: many
V gene: TRBV5-1
CDR3 protein: CASSKGTTQETQYF
CDR3 DNA: TGCGCCAGCAGCAAGGGGACTACACAAGAGACCCAGTACTTC

J gene: TRBJ2-7
D gene: TRBD1
clone size: -
V gene: TRBV9
CDR3 protein: CASSPRVTGFTYEQYF
CDR3 DNA: TGTGCCAGCAGCCCTCGAGTGACAGGGTTTACCTACGAGCAGTACTTC

J gene: TRBJ2-5
D gene: -
clone size: -
V gene: TRBV9
CDR3 protein: CASSVANEPRETQYF
CDR3 DNA: TGTGCCAGCAGCGTAGCTAACGAACCGAGGGAGACCCAGTACTTC

J gene: TRBJ2-3
D gene: TRBD1
clone size: -
V gene: TRBV5-6
CDR3 protein: CASSSGQGLTDTQYF
CDR3 DNA: TGTGCCAGCAGCTCGGGACAGGGGCTTACAGATACGCAGTATTTT

J gene: TRBJ2-5
D gene: -
clone size: -
V gene: TRBV15
CDR3 protein: CATSNSGTETQYF
CDR3 DNA: TGTGCCACCAGCAACTCAGGGACGGAGACCCAGTACTTC

J gene: TRBJ1-2
D gene: -
clone size: few
V gene: TRBV5-1
CDR3 protein: CASSVNTAADYTF
CDR3 DNA: TGCGCCAGCAGCGTGAACACAGCCGCTGACTACACCTTC

J gene: TRBJ2-5
D gene: TRBD2
clone size: -
V gene: TRBV29-1
CDR3 protein: CSDSRASGGETQYF
CDR3 DNA: TGCAGCGATTCGAGGGCTAGCGGCGGGGAGACCCAGTACTTC

J gene: TRBJ2-4
D gene: -
clone size: few
V gene: TRBV6-1
CDR3 protein: CASSEAMIAKNIQYF
CDR3 DNA: TGTGCCAGCAGTGAAGCGATGATAGCCAAAAACATTCAGTACTTC

J gene: TRBJ1-2
D gene: -
clone size: few
V gene: TRBV11-2
CDR3 protein: CASSSLRGNYGYTF
CDR3 DNA: TGTGCCAGCAGCTCATTAAGGGGCAACTATGGCTACACCTTC

J gene: TRBJ1-3
D gene: -
clone size: few
V gene: TRBV20-1
CDR3 protein: CSVLVGNTIYF
CDR3 DNA: TGCAGTGTCTTAGTTGGAAACACCATATATTTT

J gene: TRBJ2-7
D gene: -
clone size: -
V gene: TRBV29-1
CDR3 protein: CSVGQVGYNEQYF
CDR3 DNA: TGCAGCGTTGGGCAGGTGGGGTACAACGAGCAGTACTTC

J gene: TRBJ1-4
D gene: -
clone size: many
V gene: TRBV5-1
CDR3 protein: CASSRGAGEKLFF
CDR3 DNA: TGCGCCAGCAGCAGGGGAGCAGGAGAAAAACTGTTTTTT

J gene: TRBJ2-1
D gene: -
clone size: -
V gene: TRBV19
CDR3 protein: CASSIGGPYNEQFF
CDR3 DNA: TGTGCCAGTAGTATAGGGGGCCCCTACAATGAGCAGTTCTTC

J gene: TRBJ2-2
D gene: -
clone size: many
V gene: TRBV20-1
CDR3 protein: CSARDELLPSANTGELFF
CDR3 DNA: TGCAGTGCTAGAGATGAATTATTGCCTTCCGCCAACACCGGGGAGCTGTTTTTT

J gene: TRBJ2-1
D gene: TRBD1
clone size: few
V gene: TRBV11-3
CDR3 protein: CASSLRGQGRLEQFF
CDR3 DNA: TGTGCCAGCAGCTTACGAGGACAGGGGAGGTTGGAGCAGTTCTTC

J gene: TRBJ1-2
D gene: -
clone size: many
V gene: TRBV2
CDR3 protein: CASSGDGGADYGYTF
CDR3 DNA: TGTGCCAGCAGTGGGGACGGGGGGGCGGACTATGGCTACACCTTC

J gene: TRBJ2-5
D gene: TRBD2
clone size: -
V gene: TRBV7-9
CDR3 protein: CASSSPNLGLGLETQYF
CDR3 DNA: TGTGCCAGCAGCTCCCCTAATCTGGGACTAGGGTTAGAGACCCAGTACTTC

J gene: TRBJ2-7
D gene: -
clone size: few
V gene: TRBV10-3
CDR3 protein: CAISGSRVIPYEQYF
CDR3 DNA: TGTGCCATCAGTGGGTCCAGGGTAATTCCATACGAGCAGTACTTC